One and the same sample provided the 8 T cell receptor beta chains below, sequenced in a study of shared clonotypes between healthy human individuals. As defined, naive CD8 cells were CD45RO-negative and positively selected for CCR7, with terminally differentiated effector memory CD45RA+ cells excluded. Here immunoSEQ multiplex PCR was the method, and the copy in TCRdb shows in-frame clones only, minus some. The repertoire has roughly 890,000 clones, 85% to 95% of them found once; the top ten carry about 24%. The sequenced sample consisted of naive CD8+ T cells sorted from blood. The source of these receptors is a man younger than 45 in good health.

The chain combines TRBV7-3 with TRBJ1-1; D gene unclear. Trimming stripped 5 bases from V and 4 bases from J, with 14 bases between. CDR3 size: 14 residues. The germline CDR1 and CDR2 sequences are SGHTA and FQGTGA. The CDR3 region is CASSDPGTGTEAFF. The CDR3 DNA reads TGTGCCAGCAGCGATCCCGGAACCGGCACTGAAGCTTTCTTT. The variable domain in full, with the rest retrieved from reference TRBV7-3 and TRBJ1-1, is GAGVSQTPSNKVTEKGKYVELRCDPISGHTALYWYRQSLGQGPEFLIYFQGTGAADDSGLPNDRFFAVRPEGSVSTLKIQRTERGDSAVYLCASSDPGTGTEAFFGQGTRLTVV.

The chain joins TRBV7-2 to TRBJ2-7; D unclear. V dropped 1 base and J dropped 7 bases, with 8 bases sitting between them. The CDR3 totals 12 residues. From germline, CDR1 is SGHTA and CDR2 FQGNSA. CDR3 region: CASSLGVREQYF. The CDR3 DNA follows: TGTGCCAGCAGCTTAGGAGTTCGGGAGCAGTACTTC.

The chain has TRBV4-1 and TRBJ2-5, with 11 positions matching TRBD2. The CDR3 is made up of 20 amino acids. The germline V gene has CDR1 MGHRA and CDR2 YSYEKL. V lost 1 base to trimming and J lost 4 bases; unmatched junction nucleotides: 17. The CDR3 loop reads CASSQARGEGWLAGGETQYF. The CDR3 bases are TGCGCCAGCAGCCAAGCACGGGGGGAAGGCTGGCTAGCGGGAGGAGAGACCCAGTACTTC.

The CDR3 DNA reads TGTGCCAGCAGCTTGGATGATCACTACGAGCAGTACTTC. Its protein is CASSLDDHYEQYF. The genes are TRBV5-6 and TRBJ2-7, with D unclear. CDR1 is SGHDT, CDR2 YYEEEE, per germline. The V gene lost 0 bases and the J gene lost 3 bases, with 7 bases spanning the gap. The CDR3 consists of 13 residues.

The chain uses TRBV12-2 and TRBJ2-3. TRBV12-2 is given as a pseudogene. This CDR3 spans 16 amino acids. The DNA for the CDR3 is TGTGCAAGTCGCTTAGCGCATGCTGGGTTCACAGATACGCAGTATTTT. Translated, it gives CASRLAHAGFTDTQYF.

This clone was detected only once. This rearrangement joins TRBV29-1 to TRBJ1-2; perhaps TRBD1 as D (6 bases). Germline CDR1 reads SQVTM; CDR2 reads ANQGSEA. V was pared by 6 bases and J by 10 bases, with 15 bases between. The CDR3 has 11 residues. CDR3 sequence: CSVVDDRHYTF. The CDR3 DNA reads TGCAGCGTCGTAGACGACAGGCACTACACCTTC.

This clone is a singleton in its sample. The chain employs TRBV7-8 and TRBJ2-7; TRBD1 matches at 7 bases. The V gene's germline CDR1 is SGHVS and CDR2 FQNEAQ. The CDR3 extends over 14 amino acids. The V and J ends lost 4 bases and 0 bases, in that order; junction bases with no gene match: 3. The CDR3 region is CASSYRGNSYEQYF. CDR3 sequence (DNA): TGTGCCAGCAGCTACAGGGGAAACTCCTACGAGCAGTACTTC. Variable domain in full (rest from reference TRBV7-8 and TRBJ2-7): GAGVSQSPRYKVAKRGQDVALRCDPISGHVSLFWYQQALGQGPEFLTYFQNEAQLDKSGLPSDRFFAERPEGSVSTLKIQRTQQEDSAVYLCASSYRGNSYEQYFGPGTRLTVT.

This clone has only one observation. The chain links TRBV25-1 to TRBJ2-1; D ambiguous. Germline V gives CDR1 MGHDK, CDR2 SYGVNS. This CDR3 region has 10 residues. Trimming took 5 bases from V and 8 from J, leaving 4 bases between them. CDR3 bases: TGTGCCAGCAGTCGCGATGAGCAGTTCTTC. Translated, it gives CASSRDEQFF.